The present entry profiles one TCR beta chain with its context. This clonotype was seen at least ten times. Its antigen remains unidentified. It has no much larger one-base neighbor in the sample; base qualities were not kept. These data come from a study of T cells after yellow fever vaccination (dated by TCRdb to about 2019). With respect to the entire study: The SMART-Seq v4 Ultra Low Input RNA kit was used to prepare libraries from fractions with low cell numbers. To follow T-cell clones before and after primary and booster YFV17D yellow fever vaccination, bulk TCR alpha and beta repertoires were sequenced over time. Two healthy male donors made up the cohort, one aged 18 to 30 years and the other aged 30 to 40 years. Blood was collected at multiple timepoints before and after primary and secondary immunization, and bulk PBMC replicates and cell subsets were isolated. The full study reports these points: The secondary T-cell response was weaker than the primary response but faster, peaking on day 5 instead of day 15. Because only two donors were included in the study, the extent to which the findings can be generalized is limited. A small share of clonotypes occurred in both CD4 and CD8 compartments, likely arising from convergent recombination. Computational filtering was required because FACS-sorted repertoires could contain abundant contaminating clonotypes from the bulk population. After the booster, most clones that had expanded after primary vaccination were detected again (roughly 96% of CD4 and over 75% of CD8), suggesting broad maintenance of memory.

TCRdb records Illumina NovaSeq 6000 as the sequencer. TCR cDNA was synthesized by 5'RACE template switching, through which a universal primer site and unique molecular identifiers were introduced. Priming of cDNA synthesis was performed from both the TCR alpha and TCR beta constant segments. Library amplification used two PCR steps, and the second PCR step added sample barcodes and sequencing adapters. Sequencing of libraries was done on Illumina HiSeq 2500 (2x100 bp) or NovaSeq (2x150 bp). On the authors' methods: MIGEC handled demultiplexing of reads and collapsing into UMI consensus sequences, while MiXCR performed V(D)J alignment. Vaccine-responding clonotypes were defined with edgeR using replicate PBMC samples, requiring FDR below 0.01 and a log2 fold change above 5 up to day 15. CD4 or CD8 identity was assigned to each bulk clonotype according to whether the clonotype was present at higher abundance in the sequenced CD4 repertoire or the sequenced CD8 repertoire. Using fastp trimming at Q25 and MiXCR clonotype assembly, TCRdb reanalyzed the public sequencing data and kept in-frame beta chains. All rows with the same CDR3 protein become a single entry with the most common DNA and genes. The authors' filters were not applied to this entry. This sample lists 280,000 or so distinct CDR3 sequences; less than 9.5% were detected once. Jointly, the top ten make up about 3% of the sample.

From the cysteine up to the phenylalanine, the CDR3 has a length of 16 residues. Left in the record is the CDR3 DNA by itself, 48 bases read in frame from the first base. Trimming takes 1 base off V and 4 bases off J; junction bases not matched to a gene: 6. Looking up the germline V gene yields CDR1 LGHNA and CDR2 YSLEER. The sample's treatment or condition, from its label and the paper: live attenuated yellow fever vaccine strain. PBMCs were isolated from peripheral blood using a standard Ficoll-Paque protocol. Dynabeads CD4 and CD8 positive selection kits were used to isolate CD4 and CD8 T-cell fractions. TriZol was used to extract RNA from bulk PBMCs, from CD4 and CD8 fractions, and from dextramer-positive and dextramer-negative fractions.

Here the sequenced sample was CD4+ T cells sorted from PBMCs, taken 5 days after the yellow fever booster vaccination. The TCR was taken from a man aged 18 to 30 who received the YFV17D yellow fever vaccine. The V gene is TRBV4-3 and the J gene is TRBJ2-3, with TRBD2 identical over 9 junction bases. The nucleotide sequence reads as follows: TGCGCCAGCAGCCAAGGCAAAGCGGGGGGCGCAGATACGCAGTATTTT. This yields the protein CASSQGKAGGADTQYF.